In its sample, the clone carrying this T cell receptor beta chain was seen many times. The sample originates from a study of T-cell reconstitution after alpha-beta-depleted transplantation in children. Germline values: CDR1 SGHRS, CDR2 YFSETQ. The CDR3 consists of 14 residues. The V end lost 4 bases, the J end lost 6 bases, and 14 bases lay between the germline ends. A library of TCRbeta sequences, prepared with unique molecular identifiers, was generated. Each CDR3 protein gets one entry after TCRdb re-called the PCR reads with MiXCR. The sample carries about 98,000 distinct CDR3 sequences, about 22% recorded once.

This clonotype was obtained from a boy younger than 10 with acute lymphoblastic leukemia, due to receive a stem cell transplant. The chain links TRBV5-1 to TRBJ1-5; D remains unclear. Specimen: PBMCs, collected before TCRalphabeta/CD19-depleted stem cell transplant. The CDR3 here is CASSASSGGQPQHF. CDR3 nucleotides: TGCGCCAGCAGCGCATCTTCGGGCGGTCAGCCCCAGCATTTT. Variable domain in full (rest from reference TRBV5-1 and TRBJ1-5): KAGVTQTPRYLIKTRGQQVTLSCSPISGHRSVSWYQQTPGQGLQFLFEYFSETQRNKGNFPGRFSGRQFSNSRSEMNVSTLELGDSALYLCASSASSGGQPQHFGDGTRLSIL.